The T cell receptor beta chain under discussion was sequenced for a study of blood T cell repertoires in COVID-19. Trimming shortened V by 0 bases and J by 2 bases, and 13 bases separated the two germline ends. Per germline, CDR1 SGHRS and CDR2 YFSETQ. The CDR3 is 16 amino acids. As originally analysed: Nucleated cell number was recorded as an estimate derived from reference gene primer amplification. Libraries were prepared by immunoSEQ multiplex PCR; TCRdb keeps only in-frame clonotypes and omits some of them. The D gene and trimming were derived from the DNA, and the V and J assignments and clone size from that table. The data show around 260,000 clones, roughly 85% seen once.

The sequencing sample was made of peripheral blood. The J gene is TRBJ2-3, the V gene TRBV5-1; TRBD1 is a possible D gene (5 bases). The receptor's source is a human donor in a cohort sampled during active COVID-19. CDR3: CASSLASGKYTDTQYF. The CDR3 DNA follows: TGCGCCAGCAGCTTGGCTTCAGGGAAATACACAGATACGCAGTATTTT.